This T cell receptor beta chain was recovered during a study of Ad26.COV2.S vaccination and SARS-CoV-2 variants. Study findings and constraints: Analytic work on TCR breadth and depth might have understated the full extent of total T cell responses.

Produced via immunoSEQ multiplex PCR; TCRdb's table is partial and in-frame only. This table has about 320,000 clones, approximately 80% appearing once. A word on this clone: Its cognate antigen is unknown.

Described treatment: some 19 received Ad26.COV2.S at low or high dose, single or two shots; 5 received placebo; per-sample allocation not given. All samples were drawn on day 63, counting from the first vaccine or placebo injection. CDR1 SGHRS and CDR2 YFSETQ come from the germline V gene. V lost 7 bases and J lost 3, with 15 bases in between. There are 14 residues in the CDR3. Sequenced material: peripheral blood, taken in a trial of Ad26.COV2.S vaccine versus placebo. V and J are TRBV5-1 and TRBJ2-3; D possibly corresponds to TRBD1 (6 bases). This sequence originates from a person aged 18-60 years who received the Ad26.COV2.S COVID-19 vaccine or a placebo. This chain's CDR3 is CASYREGLTDTQYF. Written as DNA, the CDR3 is TGCGCCAGCTACAGGGAAGGTCTGACAGATACGCAGTATTTT.